Detailed here is one T cell receptor (beta chain). The protocol was immunoSEQ multiplex PCR, while the TCRdb copy is restricted to in-frame clones and leaves out a portion. Counted here are around 29,000 clones, 70% to 85% occurring once; the ten biggest clones make up about 3.2%. This entry comes from a study of preoperative IRX-2 immunotherapy in early breast cancer. This sample's treatment: preoperative locoregional IRX-2 cytokine immunotherapy. This phase Ib study tested locoregional IRX-2 cytokine immunotherapy given before surgery. This TCR was sampled from a human donor with breast cancer. This material was collected from a patient treated with IRX-2 immunotherapy.

In DNA, the CDR3 is TGTGCCAGCAGCTACTATGGGACGGCGAACACTGAAGCTTTCTTT. Translating gives CASSYYGTANTEAFF. The chain recombines TRBV14 with TRBJ1-1; D is perhaps TRBD1 (5 bases). CDR3 size: 15 residues. Trimming left V 5 bases short and J 1 base short, with 14 bases between. CDR1 is SGHDN and CDR2 is FVKESK in the germline V gene.